The 3 T cell receptor beta chains presented below share a single source sample, sequenced in a study of blood T cells in healthy people across ages. Primed by a sample-barcoded 5' primer and a J-beta primer mix, a second PCR proceeded for roughly 6 to 12 cycles. One entry per CDR3 protein results from TCRdb running MiXCR on the 5' RACE reads. Of about 830,000 distinct CDR3 sequences in the sample, roughly 64% were seen once. The sample was blood. Every receptor here comes from a man younger than 40 in good health.

This clonotype was seen a few times. J is TRBJ1-5 and V is TRBV5-6; no firm D call. Trimming shortened V by 0 bases and J by 5 bases, and 12 bases separated the two germline ends. The CDR3 contains 15 residues. Germline lookup yields CDR1 SGHDT and CDR2 YYEEEE. CDR3 loop: CASSLGTLPYQPQHF. Written as DNA, the CDR3 is TGTGCCAGCAGCTTGGGGACCCTCCCCTATCAGCCCCAGCATTTT.

This clonotype was counted between two and nine times. The V call is TRBV4-3, the J call TRBJ2-1, with 8 bases matching TRBD2. The ends lost 4 bases at V and 10 bases at J; junction bases unmatched: 15. CDR1 and CDR2 from the germline V gene are LGHNA and YSLEER. There are 16 residues in the CDR3. The CDR3 is CASSPSTGGPLGEQFF. The CDR3 DNA follows: TGCGCCAGCAGCCCAAGTACGGGAGGGCCGTTGGGGGAGCAGTTCTTC.

The chain joins TRBV7-2 to TRBJ2-3, with TRBD2 as a possible D gene (5 bases). Trimming stripped 4 bases from V and 8 bases from J, with 13 bases between. CDR1 and CDR2 from the germline V gene are SGHTA and FQGNSA. The CDR3 contains 13 residues. The CDR3 region has the DNA TGTGCCAGCAGCTCAATATTCGAGGGTACGCAGTATTTT. Translation: CASSSIFEGTQYF.